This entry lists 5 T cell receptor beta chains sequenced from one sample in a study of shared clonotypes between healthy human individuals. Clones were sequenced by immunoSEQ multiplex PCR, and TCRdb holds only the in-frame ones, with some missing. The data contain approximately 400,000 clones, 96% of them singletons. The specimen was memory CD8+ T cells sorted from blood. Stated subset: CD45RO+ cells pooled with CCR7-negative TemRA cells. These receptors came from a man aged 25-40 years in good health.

Written as DNA, the CDR3 is TGTGCCTGGAGTGTGGGAGGGTCTGGAAACACCATATATTTT. Amino acids: CAWSVGGSGNTIYF. The gene calls are TRBV30 and TRBJ1-3, with no clear D. CDR3 length: 14 amino acids. Between the trimmed V and J ends, which lost 0 bases and 1 base, there was a span of 7 bases. Per the germline V gene, CDR1 is GTSNPN and CDR2 is SVGIG (reference sequence).

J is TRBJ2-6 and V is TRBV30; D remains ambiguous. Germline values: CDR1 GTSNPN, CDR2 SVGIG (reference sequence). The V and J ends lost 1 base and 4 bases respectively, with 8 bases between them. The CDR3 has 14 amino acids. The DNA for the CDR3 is TGTGCCTGGAGTGAAGGGTTCGGGGCCAACGTCCTGACTTTC. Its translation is CAWSEGFGANVLTF.

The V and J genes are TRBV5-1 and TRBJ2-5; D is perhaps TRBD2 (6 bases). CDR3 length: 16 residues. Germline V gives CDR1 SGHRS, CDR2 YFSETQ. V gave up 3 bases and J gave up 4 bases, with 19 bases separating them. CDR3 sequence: CASSSASAEGSETQYF. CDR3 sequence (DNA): TGCGCCAGCAGCTCCGCCTCGGCGGAGGGTTCAGAGACCCAGTACTTC. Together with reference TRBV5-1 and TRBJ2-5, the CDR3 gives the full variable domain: KAGVTQTPRYLIKTRGQQVTLSCSPISGHRSVSWYQQTPGQGLQFLFEYFSETQRNKGNFPGRFSGRQFSNSRSEMNVSTLELGDSALYLCASSSASAEGSETQYFGPGTRLLVL.

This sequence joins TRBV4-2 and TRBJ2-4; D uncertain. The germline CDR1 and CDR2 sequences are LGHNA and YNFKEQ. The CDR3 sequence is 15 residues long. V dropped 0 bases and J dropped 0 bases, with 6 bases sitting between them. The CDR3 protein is CASSQDPGAKNIQYF. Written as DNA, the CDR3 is TGTGCCAGCAGCCAAGACCCAGGAGCCAAAAACATTCAGTACTTC.

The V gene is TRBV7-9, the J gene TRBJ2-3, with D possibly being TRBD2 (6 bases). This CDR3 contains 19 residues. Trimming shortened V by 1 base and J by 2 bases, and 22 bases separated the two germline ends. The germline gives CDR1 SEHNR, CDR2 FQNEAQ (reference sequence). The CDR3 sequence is CASSLGGRIVNLSTDTQYF. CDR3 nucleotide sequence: TGTGCCAGCAGCTTAGGAGGGAGGATAGTGAACCTCTCCACAGATACGCAGTATTTT.